This T cell receptor beta chain was identified during a study of cytomegalovirus exposure and HLA in healthy donors. Study conclusions and caveats: Researchers reported in a later analysis that a missense DCLRE1C variant was tied to TCR beta V- and J-gene trimming. In an earlier analysis, productive rearrangement rates for most beta V segments clustered near 87% or 30%.

This clone was observed a handful of times. No antigen is known for it. The CDR3 length is 16 residues. V lost 3 bases and J 10 bases, leaving 22 bases between the germline ends. CDR1 and CDR2 from the germline V gene are LGHNA and YNFKEQ. 13 Jbeta primers and 60 Vbeta primers were used for the PCR. Produced via immunoSEQ multiplex PCR; TCRdb's table is partial and in-frame only. The table shows more than 150,000 clones, with 80% occurring only once. Sequencing was performed on PBMCs. The chain combines TRBV4-2 with TRBJ2-1; a weak D match, TRBD2 (6 bases). The TCR was taken from a boy between 10 and 17 years old in good health and CMV-seronegative. The CDR3 reads CASSHEMDYSVGEQFF. DNA of the CDR3: TGTGCCAGCAGCCACGAGATGGACTATTCTGTTGGCGAGCAGTTCTTC.